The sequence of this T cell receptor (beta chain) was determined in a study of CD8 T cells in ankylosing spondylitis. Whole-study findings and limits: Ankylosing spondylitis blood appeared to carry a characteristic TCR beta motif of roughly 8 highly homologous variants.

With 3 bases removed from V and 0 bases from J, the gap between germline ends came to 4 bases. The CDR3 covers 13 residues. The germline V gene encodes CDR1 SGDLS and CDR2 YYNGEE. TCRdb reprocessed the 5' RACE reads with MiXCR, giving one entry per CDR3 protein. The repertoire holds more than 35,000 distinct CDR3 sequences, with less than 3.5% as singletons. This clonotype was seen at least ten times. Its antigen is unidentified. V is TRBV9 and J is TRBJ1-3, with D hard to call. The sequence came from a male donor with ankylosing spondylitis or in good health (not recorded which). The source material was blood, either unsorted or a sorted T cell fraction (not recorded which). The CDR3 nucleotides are TGTGCCAGCAGCGATCGCTCTGGAAACACCATATATTTT. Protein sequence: CASSDRSGNTIYF.